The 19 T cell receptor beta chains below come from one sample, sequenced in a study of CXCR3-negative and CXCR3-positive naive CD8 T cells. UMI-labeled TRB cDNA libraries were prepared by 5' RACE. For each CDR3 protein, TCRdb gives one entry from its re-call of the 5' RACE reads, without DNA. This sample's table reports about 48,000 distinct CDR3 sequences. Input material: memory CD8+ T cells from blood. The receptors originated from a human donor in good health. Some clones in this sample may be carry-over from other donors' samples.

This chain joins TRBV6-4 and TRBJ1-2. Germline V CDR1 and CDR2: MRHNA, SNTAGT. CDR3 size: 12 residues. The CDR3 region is CASKDPLGGYTF.

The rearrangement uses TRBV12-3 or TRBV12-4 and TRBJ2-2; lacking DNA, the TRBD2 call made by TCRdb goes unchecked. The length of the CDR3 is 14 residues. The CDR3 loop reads CASSLLASGGELFF.

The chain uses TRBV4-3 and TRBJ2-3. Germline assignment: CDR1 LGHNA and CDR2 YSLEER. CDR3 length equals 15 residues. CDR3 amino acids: CASSQEAKASYTQYF.

CDR3 loop: CATSRDEGVSGEETQYF. The chain employs TRBV15 and TRBJ2-5; the TCRdb call, TRBD1, lacks DNA for checking. Germline assignment: CDR1 LNHNV and CDR2 YYDKDF (reference sequence). The CDR3 length is 17 residues.

CDR3 residues: CSARVVAKGPNTGELFF. V is TRBV20-1 and J is TRBJ2-2; the D call of TRBD1 rests on TCRdb alone, since no DNA is present to check it. Germline CDR1 is DFQATT and CDR2 is SNEGSKA (reference sequence). CDR3 length: 17 amino acids.

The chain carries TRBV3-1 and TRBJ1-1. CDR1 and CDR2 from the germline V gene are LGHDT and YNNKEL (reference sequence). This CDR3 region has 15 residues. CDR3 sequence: CASSQDQAGIVGAFF.

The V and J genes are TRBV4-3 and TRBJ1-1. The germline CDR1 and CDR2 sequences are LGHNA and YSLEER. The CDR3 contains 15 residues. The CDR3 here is CASSREAGAPTEAFF.

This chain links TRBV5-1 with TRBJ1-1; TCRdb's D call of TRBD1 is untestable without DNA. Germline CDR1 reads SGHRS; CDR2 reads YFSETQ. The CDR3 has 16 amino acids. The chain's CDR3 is CASSLASDRRNTEAFF.

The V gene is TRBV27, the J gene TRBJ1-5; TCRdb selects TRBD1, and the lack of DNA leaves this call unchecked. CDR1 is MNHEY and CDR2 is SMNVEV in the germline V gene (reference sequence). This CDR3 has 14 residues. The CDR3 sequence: CASSQVGGNQPQHF.

CDR3 protein: CACRPNGRTGELFF. The chain employs TRBV29-1 and TRBJ2-2; TCRdb calls TRBD2, which cannot be checked without DNA. The CDR3 contains 14 residues. CDR1 is SQVTM, CDR2 ANQGSEA, per germline.

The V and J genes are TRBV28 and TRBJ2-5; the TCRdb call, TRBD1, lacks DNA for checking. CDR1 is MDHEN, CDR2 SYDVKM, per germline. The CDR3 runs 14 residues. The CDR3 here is CASLGQGRQETQYF.

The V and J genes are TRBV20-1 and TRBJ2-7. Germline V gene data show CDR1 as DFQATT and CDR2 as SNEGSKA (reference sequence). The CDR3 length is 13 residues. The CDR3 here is CSARSSRDYEQYF.

The CDR3 loop reads CAWSPGLNYEQYF. This chain joins TRBV30 and TRBJ2-7; lacking DNA, the TRBD1 call made by TCRdb goes unchecked. Germline CDR1 and CDR2: GTSNPN and SVGIG (reference sequence). CDR3 length: 13 amino acids.

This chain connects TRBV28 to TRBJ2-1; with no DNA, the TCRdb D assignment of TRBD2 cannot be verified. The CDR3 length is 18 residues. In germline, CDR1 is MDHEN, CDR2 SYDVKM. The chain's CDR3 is CASSLGRRTRNPPNEQFF.

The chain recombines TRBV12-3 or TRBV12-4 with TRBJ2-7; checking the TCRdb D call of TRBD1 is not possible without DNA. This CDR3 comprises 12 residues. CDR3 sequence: CASSVARYEQYF.

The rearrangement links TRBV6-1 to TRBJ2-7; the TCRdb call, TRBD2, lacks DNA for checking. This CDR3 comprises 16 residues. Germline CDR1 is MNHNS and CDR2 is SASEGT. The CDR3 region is CASSEGFGLAAYEQYF.

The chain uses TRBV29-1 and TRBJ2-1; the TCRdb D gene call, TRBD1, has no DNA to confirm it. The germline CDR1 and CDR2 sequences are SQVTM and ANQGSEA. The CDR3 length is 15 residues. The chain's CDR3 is CSVEDRVGGFNEQFF.

CDR3 in amino acids: CASSDNRFGKTQYF. The gene calls are TRBV5-6 and TRBJ2-5; TCRdb proposes TRBD1, but this gene call is untestable without DNA. Per the germline V gene, CDR1 is SGHDT and CDR2 is YYEEEE. There are 14 residues in the CDR3.

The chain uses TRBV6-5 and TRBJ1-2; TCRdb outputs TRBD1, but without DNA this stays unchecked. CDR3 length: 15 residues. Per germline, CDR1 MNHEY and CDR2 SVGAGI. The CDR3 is CASSNQGFNDYGYTF.